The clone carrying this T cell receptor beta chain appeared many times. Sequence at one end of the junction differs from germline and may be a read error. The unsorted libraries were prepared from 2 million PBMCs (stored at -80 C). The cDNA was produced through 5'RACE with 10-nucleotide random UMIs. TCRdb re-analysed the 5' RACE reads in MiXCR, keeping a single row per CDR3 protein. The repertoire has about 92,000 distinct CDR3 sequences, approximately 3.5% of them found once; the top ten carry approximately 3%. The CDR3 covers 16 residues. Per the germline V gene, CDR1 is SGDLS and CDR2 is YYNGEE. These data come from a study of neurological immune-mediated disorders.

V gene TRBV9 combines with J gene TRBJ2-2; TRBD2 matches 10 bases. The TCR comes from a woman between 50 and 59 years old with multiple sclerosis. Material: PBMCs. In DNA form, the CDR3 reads TGTGCCAGCACCGTAGAAGCGGGGGGGCCCGCCGGGGAGCTGTTTTTT. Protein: CASTVEAGGPAGELFF.